These 14 T cell receptor beta chains were sequenced from one sample in a study of Graves' ophthalmopathy and Graves' hyperthyroidism. From RNA, the CDR3 regions of TCR beta chains were amplified and sequenced. An opening RT-PCR round employed HTBI primers and preceded a second-round multiplex PCR. TCRdb reprocessed the multiplex PCR reads via MiXCR and lists one record per CDR3 protein. Of about 620,000 distinct CDR3 sequences in the sample, 22% were seen once. What was sequenced was peripheral blood. The receptors shown here come from a woman aged 18-30 years with stable Graves' hyperthyroidism. Some clones in this sample may be carry-over from other donors' samples.

This clonotype has a count of ten or more. V and J are TRBV6-5 and TRBJ1-1, with D unresolved. Trimming took off 2 bases at V and 3 bases at J, with 7 bases between the two ends. The CDR3 is made up of 13 amino acids. Germline V CDR1 and CDR2: MNHEY, SVGAGI. The chain's CDR3 is CASSYAGHTEAFF. The CDR3 region has the DNA TGTGCCAGCAGTTACGCGGGTCACACTGAAGCTTTCTTT.

This clonotype was observed at least ten times. The chain has TRBV27 and TRBJ1-6, with unresolved D. Germline-derived CDR1 and CDR2 are MNHEY and SMNVEV (reference sequence). Trimming took off 4 bases at V and 0 bases at J, with 7 bases between the two ends. The CDR3 is 15 amino acids. The DNA for the CDR3 is TGTGCCAGCAGTTCAGGCGGCTCCTATAATTCACCCCTCCACTTT. Protein: CASSSGGSYNSPLHF.

V gene TRBV11-2 combines with J gene TRBJ1-2; TRBD1 agrees at 7 bases. V was clipped by 5 bases and J by 4 bases; unmatched bases: 4. Germline CDR1 SGHAT, CDR2 FQNNGV. The CDR3 runs 13 residues. The CDR3 here is CASSTDRFYGYTF. The CDR3 DNA follows: TGTGCCAGCAGCACGGACAGGTTCTATGGCTACACCTTC.

This clonotype came up a few times. The chain employs TRBV3-1 and TRBJ1-2; 8 nucleotides agree with TRBD1. With 3 bases clipped from V and 5 bases from J, the junction kept 5 bases outside the gene matches. The V gene's germline CDR1 is LGHDT and CDR2 YNNKEL (reference sequence). The CDR3 spans 14 residues. The CDR3, as DNA: TGTGCCAGCAGCCACCTGGACAGGGATTATGGCTACACCTTC. The encoded protein is CASSHLDRDYGYTF.

In regard to this clonotype: Mismatch with germline at one junction end may stem from a read error. The rearrangement links TRBV12-3 or TRBV12-4 to TRBJ1-2, with D maybe TRBD1 (6 bases). The CDR3 is 12 residues long. The CDR3 sequence is CACRNRQDGYTF. DNA for the CDR3: TGTGCCTGCAGGAATAGACAGGATGGCTACACCTTC.

The sample holds a few counts of this clonotype. The chain couples TRBV28 to TRBJ1-1, with a weak D call TRBD1 (5 bases). Germline V CDR1 and CDR2: MDHEN, SYDVKM. V lost 10 bases, J lost 7 bases, and 10 bases lay in between. CDR3 length: 10 residues. The CDR3 DNA is TGTGCCACCTGGGGCGGTGAAGCTTTCTTT. The encoded protein is CATWGGEAFF.

At least ten counts were recorded for this clonotype. The V and J genes are TRBV20-1 and TRBJ2-7; 10 bases match TRBD2. CDR1 is DFQATT and CDR2 is SNEGSKA in the germline V gene (reference sequence). The length of the CDR3 is 16 residues. The junction had 18 bases not matched to a gene; V was cut back by 6 bases and J by 7 bases. As DNA, the CDR3 is TGCAGTGCCCATCCGGGGGAAGCGGGAGGGCTCGTGGAGCAGTACTTC. Its protein is CSAHPGEAGGLVEQYF.

In its sample, this clonotype was seen many times. The chain is built from TRBV12-3 or TRBV12-4 and TRBJ1-6; D remains unclear. This CDR3 spans 14 amino acids. Trimming took off 3 bases at V and 8 bases at J, with 11 bases between the two ends. CDR3 coding DNA: TGTGCCAGCAGTTTTAAGGGTGGGGATTCACCCCTCCACTTT. Its protein is CASSFKGGDSPLHF.

This clonotype came up a few times. The V and J genes are TRBV13 and TRBJ2-5, with 8 nucleotides matching TRBD2. The CDR3 loop spans 14 amino acids. V lost 6 bases to trimming and J lost 5 bases; unmatched junction nucleotides: 8. Per the germline V gene, CDR1 is PRHDT and CDR2 is FYEKMQ (reference sequence). CDR3 residues: CASRRSGSTETQYF. The CDR3 DNA reads as TGTGCCAGCAGACGAAGCGGGAGTACGGAGACCCAGTACTTC.

This clonotype was counted many times. V gene TRBV7-3 combines with J gene TRBJ2-5; 13 nucleotides agree with TRBD2. Germline lookup yields CDR1 SGHTA and CDR2 FQGTGA. The V and J ends lost 3 bases and 10 bases, in that order; junction bases with no gene match: 14. This CDR3 contains 17 residues. DNA of the CDR3: TGTGCCAGCAGCTTTTCCCGCCCTCGGACTAGCGGGGGAGTCCAGTACTTC. It yields the protein CASSFSRPRTSGGVQYF.

This clonotype appeared many times. This chain links TRBV12-3 or TRBV12-4 with TRBJ1-1; 7 bases agree with TRBD1. The CDR3 consists of 16 residues. After removal of 3 bases from V and 5 bases from J, the junction contained 12 bases not matched to a gene. CDR3 sequence (DNA): TGTGCCAGCAGTTTGTTCCCGCCAGGGGGTGGTACTGAAGCTTTCTTT. Protein sequence: CASSLFPPGGGTEAFF.

This clonotype was observed at least ten times. The chain joins TRBV29-1 to TRBJ2-5; maybe TRBD1 (5 bases). V was shortened by 6 bases and J by 1 base, with 12 bases between the two germline ends. Germline CDR1 SQVTM, CDR2 ANQGSEA. CDR3 size: 13 residues. CDR3 region: CSVGVGLQETQYF. CDR3 DNA sequence: TGCAGCGTCGGAGTGGGGCTCCAAGAGACCCAGTACTTC.

This clonotype appeared many times. V and J are TRBV15 and TRBJ2-2; 7 positions agree with TRBD1. The CDR3 is 15 residues long. The V segment lost 5 bases and the J segment 1 base; nucleotides outside the gene matches: 4. Germline CDR1 LNHNV, CDR2 YYDKDF (reference sequence). The CDR3 coding sequence is TGTGCCACCAGCGCCCGGGACAGGAACACCGGGGAGCTGTTTTTT. Its translation is CATSARDRNTGELFF. Complete variable domain (other parts from reference TRBV15 and TRBJ2-2): DAMVIQNPRYQVTQFGKPVTLSCSQTLNHNVMYWYQQKSSQAPKLLFHYYDKDFNNEADTPDNFQSRRPNTSFCFLDIRSPGLGDTAMYLCATSARDRNTGELFFGEGSRLTVL.

This clonotype was picked up many times. The CDR3 loop is CATSGLAGFSSYEQYF. In DNA, the CDR3 is TGTGCCACCTCTGGACTAGCGGGATTCAGCTCCTACGAGCAGTACTTC. This chain links TRBV28 with TRBJ2-7; 12 bases map to TRBD2. Trimming at V came to 10 bases and at J to 0 bases, leaving 10 bases not matched to a gene. There are 16 residues in the CDR3. Looked up from germline, CDR1 is MDHEN and CDR2 is SYDVKM.